The 15 T cell receptor beta chains below were found in one sample sequenced in a study of T cell responses to AZD1222 COVID-19 vaccine. The method was immunoSEQ multiplex PCR; TCRdb's version includes in-frame clones alone and lacks a portion of them. This table holds roughly 180,000 clones, around nine tenths found once. The source was peripheral blood, collected 28 days after the second AZD1222 dose. The receptors stem from an adult who received the AZD1222 COVID-19 vaccine.

The gene calls are TRBV5-1 and TRBJ1-1; the match to TRBD1 covers 7 bases. The CDR3 sequence is 15 residues long. V lost 0 bases to trimming and J lost 1 base; unmatched junction nucleotides: 3. CDR1 and CDR2 from the germline V gene are SGHRS and YFSETQ. CDR3 sequence reads: CASSLAGDRNTEAFF. Written as DNA, the CDR3 is TGCGCCAGCAGCTTGGCGGGGGACAGGAACACTGAAGCTTTCTTT.

V usage is TRBV6-5 and J usage is TRBJ1-1; D not certain. Germline CDR1 reads MNHEY; CDR2 reads SVGAGI. Trimming shortened V by 2 bases and J by 7 bases, and 8 bases separated the two germline ends. The CDR3 sequence is 12 residues long. The CDR3 DNA reads TGTGCCAGCAGTTACAACGCGCGTGAAGCTTTCTTT. It encodes CASSYNAREAFF.

The rearrangement uses TRBV27 and TRBJ1-1; no reliable D call. Trimming stripped 3 bases from V and 3 bases from J, with 14 bases between. The CDR3 sequence is 15 residues long. Germline V lookup: CDR1 MNHEY, CDR2 SMNVEV (reference sequence). The CDR3 sequence: CASSLGRPYYTEAFF. CDR3 nucleotide sequence: TGTGCCAGCAGTTTGGGCAGGCCCTATTACACTGAAGCTTTCTTT.

This clone was seen just once. V usage is TRBV9 and J usage is TRBJ1-4, with a weak D call TRBD1 (6 bases). The germline V and J ends were trimmed by 3 bases and 4 bases, with 19 bases remaining between them. CDR1 SGDLS and CDR2 YYNGEE come from the germline V gene. There are 17 residues in the CDR3. CDR3 sequence: CASSGEGGPGLNEKLFF. The CDR3 region has the DNA TGTGCCAGCAGCGGAGAAGGGGGTCCAGGGCTTAATGAAAAACTGTTTTTT.

This rearrangement joins TRBV29-1 to TRBJ1-4, with TRBD1 matching over 12 bases. After removal of 6 bases from V and 3 bases from J, the junction contained 11 bases not matched to a gene. The CDR3 consists of 17 residues. Germline-derived CDR1 and CDR2 are SQVTM and ANQGSEA. The CDR3 is CSVSGTGGSRANEKLFF. The DNA of the CDR3 is TGCAGCGTCTCCGGGACAGGGGGCAGTAGGGCTAATGAAAAACTGTTTTTT.

The rearrangement links TRBV6-1 to TRBJ1-1, with D hard to call. V lost 2 bases, J lost 0 bases, and 13 bases lay in between. The CDR3 sequence is 16 residues long. Germline CDR1 MNHNS, CDR2 SASEGT. As DNA, the CDR3 is TGTGCCAGCAGTGAATATTCTGCCGCAGTGAACACTGAAGCTTTCTTT. This gives the protein CASSEYSAAVNTEAFF.

The chain combines TRBV24-1 with TRBJ2-2; TRBD2 matches 10 bases. CDR1 KGHDR and CDR2 SFDVKD come from the germline V gene. This CDR3 comprises 18 residues. Trimming at V came to 5 bases and at J to 0 bases, leaving 8 bases not matched to a gene. The CDR3 region is CATSAKGLAYSNTGELFF. CDR3 DNA sequence: TGTGCCACCAGTGCCAAGGGACTAGCGTACTCGAACACCGGGGAGCTGTTTTTT.

The V gene is TRBV7-3, the J gene TRBJ1-2; 8 nucleotides line up with TRBD1. Germline values: CDR1 SGHTA, CDR2 FQGTGA. The CDR3 covers 15 residues. Losses at the gene ends were 5 bases for V and 4 bases for J; bases not matched to a gene: 9. The CDR3 DNA follows: TGTGCCAGCAGCGCATCGACAGGGGACCCCTATGGCTACACCTTC. It yields the protein CASSASTGDPYGYTF.

The chain couples TRBV6-1 to TRBJ2-6, with D hard to call. The germline V and J ends were trimmed by 3 bases and 1 base, with 1 base remaining between them. CDR1 and CDR2 (germline): MNHNS, SASEGT. This CDR3 comprises 13 residues. CDR3 amino acids: CASSDSGANVLTF. The CDR3 DNA reads as TGTGCCAGCAGTGATTCTGGGGCCAACGTCCTGACTTTC.

This sequence joins TRBV28 and TRBJ1-2, with 8 bases that match TRBD1. The CDR3 loop spans 14 amino acids. The V gene's germline CDR1 is MDHEN and CDR2 SYDVKM. V gave up 4 bases and J gave up 8 bases; unmatched junction bases: 9. CDR3 sequence: CASSSEFRGLGYTF. The CDR3 DNA follows: TGTGCCAGCAGTTCAGAATTCAGGGGGCTAGGCTACACCTTC.

The chain employs TRBV5-1 and TRBJ2-1; perhaps D is TRBD1 or TRBD2 (5 bases each). The CDR3 runs 15 residues. Trimming took 4 bases from V and 4 from J, leaving 15 bases between them. Per germline, CDR1 SGHRS and CDR2 YFSETQ. The CDR3 coding sequence is TGCGCCAGCAGCGCTATGGGGGAGCGGTACAATGAGCAGTTCTTC. This sequence encodes CASSAMGERYNEQFF.

The chain carries TRBV30 and TRBJ1-4; the match to TRBD1 covers 10 bases. Germline V gene sequence: CDR1 GTSNPN, CDR2 SVGIG (reference sequence). The CDR3 covers 13 residues. CDR3 protein: CAFRTGGEEKLFF. CDR3 in DNA: TGTGCTTTTAGGACAGGGGGAGAGGAAAAACTGTTTTTT.

J is TRBJ2-7 and V is TRBV11-2; 9 positions agree with TRBD1. The germline V gene encodes CDR1 SGHAT and CDR2 FQNNGV. V shed 3 bases and J 7 bases; nucleotides not matched to a gene: 4. This CDR3 comprises 13 residues. This chain's CDR3 is CASSLYRGQEQYF. The CDR3 nucleotides read TGTGCCAGCAGCTTGTACAGGGGGCAAGAGCAGTACTTC.

CDR3 in DNA: TGTGCCAGCTCCCAGCGGGAGGGAGTGGCCCTTCCGCAAGAGACCCAGTACTTC. It codes for CASSQREGVALPQETQYF. The chain employs TRBV18 and TRBJ2-5; the match to TRBD2 covers 10 bases. The CDR3 is 18 residues long. Germline V gives CDR1 KGHSH, CDR2 LQKENI. The ends lost 6 bases at V and 2 bases at J; junction bases unmatched: 15.

The chain employs TRBV7-9 and TRBJ1-2; TRBD1 is a possible D gene (6 bases). Germline assignment: CDR1 SEHNR and CDR2 FQNEAQ (reference sequence). V was shortened by 6 bases and J by 12 bases, with 26 bases between the two germline ends. This CDR3 comprises 15 residues. DNA of the CDR3: TGTGCCAGCAGTCCACAGGGAGGGAACGGTGTGTTCCACACCTTC. Protein sequence: CASSPQGGNGVFHTF.